Sequencing of this T cell receptor beta chain was carried out in a study of blood T cell repertoires in COVID-19. For the study at large: Nucleic acid was either cDNA or gDNA, and it came from T cells, B-cell-depleted T cells, or PBMCs.

Clones were read by immunoSEQ multiplex PCR, and TCRdb kept only the in-frame ones, dropping some. The data contain approximately 360,000 clones, 90% of them singletons. Germline V gene lookup returns CDR1 MNHEY and CDR2 SMNVEV (reference sequence). With V trimmed by 5 bases and J by 0 bases, 5 bases remained unmatched. This CDR3 comprises 15 residues. Sequenced material: peripheral blood. V is TRBV27 and J is TRBJ1-1; 8 bases fit TRBD1. This TCR was sampled from a man in his late teens or twenties with active or convalescent COVID-19. The CDR3 loop reads CASSEGTGLNTEAFF. The CDR3 DNA reads as TGTGCCAGCAGTGAAGGGACAGGACTGAACACTGAAGCTTTCTTT.